The 26 T cell receptor beta chains given below trace back to one sample, sequenced in a study of response to subunit inactivated influenza vaccine. TCRdb used MiXCR to reprocess the RT-PCR reads, holding one entry per CDR3 protein. Of 600,000 to 700,000 distinct CDR3 sequences in the sample, less than 15% were seen once. The sample here was PBMCs from blood, taken about 14 days before vaccination. The origin of the receptors is a man aged 50 to 59 who received an inactivated influenza vaccine.

This rearrangement joins TRBV25-1 to TRBJ2-6, with D tentatively TRBD1 (6 bases). This CDR3 contains 15 residues. Germline V gene sequence: CDR1 MGHDK, CDR2 SYGVNS. V was pared by 8 bases and J by 2 bases, with 13 bases between. The CDR3 sequence: CASETKGAGANVLTF. The CDR3 DNA reads as TGTGCCAGCGAAACCAAGGGGGCTGGGGCCAACGTCCTGACTTTC.

This chain links TRBV14 with TRBJ2-5; D remains ambiguous. The CDR3 is 12 residues long. V dropped 5 bases and J dropped 4 bases, with 8 bases sitting between them. Per the germline V gene, CDR1 is SGHDN and CDR2 is FVKESK. CDR3 sequence: CASSESAETQYF. CDR3 sequence (DNA): TGTGCCAGCAGCGAATCGGCAGAGACCCAGTACTTC.

This sequence joins TRBV5-1 and TRBJ2-5; 12 bases align to TRBD2. This CDR3 is built from 16 residues. The ends lost 0 bases at V and 5 bases at J; junction bases unmatched: 5. Germline CDR1 and CDR2: SGHRS and YFSETQ. In nucleotides, the CDR3 is TGCGCCAGCAGCTTGGGACTAGCGGGAGAGGGGGAGACCCAGTACTTC. Encoded protein: CASSLGLAGEGETQYF. Based on the CDR3 plus reference TRBV5-1 and TRBJ2-5, the full variable domain is KAGVTQTPRYLIKTRGQQVTLSCSPISGHRSVSWYQQTPGQGLQFLFEYFSETQRNKGNFPGRFSGRQFSNSRSEMNVSTLELGDSALYLCASSLGLAGEGETQYFGPGTRLLVL.

This clonotype was picked up a small number of times. The chain uses TRBV12-3 or TRBV12-4 and TRBJ2-3, with D uncertain. V lost 5 bases to trimming and J lost 2 bases, with 8 bases between them. The CDR3 runs 13 residues. This CDR3 is CASSIRATDTQYF. The CDR3 coding sequence is TGTGCCAGCAGTATCCGGGCCACAGATACGCAGTATTTT.

This clonotype showed up many times. The chain uses TRBV10-3 and TRBJ1-1, with D maybe TRBD1 (5 bases). V lost 2 bases, J lost 1 base, and 17 bases lay in between. This CDR3 has 17 residues. Germline CDR1 ENHRY, CDR2 SYGVKD. DNA of the CDR3: TGTGCCATCAGTGAGAGGGGCAACCTCGCGCGGAACACTGAAGCTTTCTTT. Encoded protein: CAISERGNLARNTEAFF.

This clonotype was recorded a few times. The chain joins TRBV27 to TRBJ1-6; 7 positions agree with TRBD1. With V trimmed by 3 bases and J by 7 bases, 6 bases remained unmatched. Germline V gives CDR1 MNHEY, CDR2 SMNVEV (reference sequence). There are 15 residues in the CDR3. This chain's CDR3 is CASSLYGTANSPLHF. The CDR3 DNA reads as TGTGCCAGCAGTTTGTACGGGACAGCAAATTCACCCCTCCACTTT.

The chain joins TRBV30 to TRBJ1-1; TRBD1 might be the D (5 bases). Trimming left V 1 base short and J 6 bases short, with 15 bases between. The germline CDR1 and CDR2 sequences are GTSNPN and SVGIG (reference sequence). This CDR3 region has 14 residues. CDR3 sequence: CAWSGGGGPSEAFF. The CDR3 DNA reads TGTGCCTGGAGTGGGGGCGGTGGCCCGTCTGAAGCTTTCTTT.

This clonotype appeared many times. In DNA form, the CDR3 reads TGCAGTGCTAGGCAAGGACAGCAGAGCTCCTATAATTCACCCCTCCACTTT. Translated: CSARQGQQSSYNSPLHF. The gene calls are TRBV20-1 and TRBJ1-6, with D tentatively TRBD1 (6 bases). The CDR3 is 17 residues long. Germline V gene lookup returns CDR1 DFQATT and CDR2 SNEGSKA (reference sequence). The V gene lost 3 bases and the J gene lost 0 bases, with 15 bases spanning the gap.

About this clonotype: This may be a read error, as it is one base from a much larger clone. The chain has TRBV5-1 and TRBJ2-3; D is possibly TRBD1 (5 bases). The V gene lost 0 bases and the J gene lost 2 bases, with 7 bases spanning the gap. Germline V gene sequence: CDR1 SGHRS, CDR2 YFSETQ. The CDR3 totals 14 residues. The CDR3 region has the DNA TGCGCCAGCAGCTTGGACAGGTTCACAGATACGCAGTATTTT. This translates into CASSLDRFTDTQYF.

This clonotype appeared many times. The chain has TRBV28 and TRBJ2-5; D may be TRBD1 or TRBD2 (6 bases each). V shed 7 bases and J shed 1 base, with 16 bases lying between them. The CDR3 has 15 amino acids. Germline-derived CDR1 and CDR2 are MDHEN and SYDVKM. The chain's CDR3 is CASNLGGGLQETQYF. CDR3 nucleotides: TGTGCCAGCAACCTAGGTGGGGGGCTCCAAGAGACCCAGTACTTC.

The chain recombines TRBV4-3 with TRBJ1-1; D may be TRBD1 (6 bases). Trimming left V 3 bases short and J 2 bases short, with 16 bases between. The CDR3 has 16 residues. Germline lookup yields CDR1 LGHNA and CDR2 YSLEER. DNA for the CDR3: TGCGCCAGCAGCCACGGACCGGACAGAGGCAACACTGAAGCTTTCTTT. It is translated as CASSHGPDRGNTEAFF.

Only a few counts were recorded for this clonotype. The DNA of the CDR3 is TGTGCCAGCAGTGACCTGGGACTAGCGGGGATCGCCTCCTACAATGAGCAGTTCTTC. Amino acid sequence: CASSDLGLAGIASYNEQFF. This chain uses TRBV6-4 with TRBJ2-1, with 13 nucleotides matching TRBD2. Germline V lookup: CDR1 MRHNA, CDR2 SNTAGT. CDR3 length: 19 amino acids. With V trimmed by 2 bases and J by 0 bases, 7 bases remained unmatched.

Concerning this clonotype itself: This clone may be a read error of a much larger clone one base away. V and J are TRBV6-1 and TRBJ2-3, with 12 bases identical to TRBD2. CDR1 MNHNS and CDR2 SASEGT come from the germline V gene. The CDR3 is made up of 16 amino acids. The V and J ends lost 6 bases and 3 bases, in that order; junction bases with no gene match: 7. Here the CDR3 reads CASRPTSGSGTDTQYF. CDR3 bases: TGTGCCAGCAGGCCGACTAGCGGGAGTGGGACAGATACGCAGTATTTT.

The chain is built from TRBV7-6 and TRBJ2-5; perhaps TRBD2 as D (6 bases). CDR1 SGHVS and CDR2 FNYEAQ come from the germline V gene. This CDR3 has 16 residues. V dropped 6 bases and J dropped 4 bases, with 21 bases sitting between them. CDR3 loop: CASSYGTPGSGETQYF. In nucleotides, the CDR3 is TGTGCCAGCAGTTACGGGACTCCGGGATCGGGAGAGACCCAGTACTTC.

In this sample, this clonotype turned up many times. This chain links TRBV29-1 with TRBJ2-5; 8 nucleotides line up with TRBD1. Trimming at V came to 1 base and at J to 6 bases, leaving 1 base not matched to a gene. Germline V gene data show CDR1 as SQVTM and CDR2 as ANQGSEA. CDR3 size: 12 residues. Written as DNA, the CDR3 is TGCAGCGTTGAAGGACAGGGGAAGACCCAGTACTTC. It is translated as CSVEGQGKTQYF.

This clonotype was counted only a few times. The chain combines TRBV9 with TRBJ2-7; weak D call: TRBD1 (6 bases). The length of the CDR3 is 16 residues. Trimming took 4 bases from V and 0 from J, leaving 17 bases between them. In germline, CDR1 is SGDLS, CDR2 YYNGEE. Written as DNA, the CDR3 is TGTGCCAGCAGCTCTGAAGGGGGTATAAGCTCCTACGAGCAGTACTTC. This sequence encodes CASSSEGGISSYEQYF.

In this sample, this clonotype turned up many times. The chain combines TRBV7-8 with TRBJ2-3; no firm D call. V lost 1 base to trimming and J lost 1 base, with 6 bases between them. From germline, CDR1 is SGHVS and CDR2 FQNEAQ. This CDR3 contains 14 residues. The CDR3 reads CASSLVGRTDTQYF. In DNA form, the CDR3 reads TGTGCCAGCAGCTTAGTTGGCCGCACAGATACGCAGTATTTT.

The chain joins TRBV20-1 to TRBJ2-5; TRBD2 matches 14 bases. Trimming removed 5 bases from V and 7 bases from J; junction bases left unmatched: 3. The CDR3 extends over 13 amino acids. From germline, CDR1 is DFQATT and CDR2 SNEGSKA (reference sequence). The CDR3 loop is CSAGLAGGPTQYF. Here the CDR3 DNA reads TGCAGTGCTGGACTAGCGGGGGGCCCGACCCAGTACTTC.

At least ten counts were recorded for this clonotype. V usage is TRBV4-3 and J usage is TRBJ2-7; 7 bases line up with TRBD1. The CDR3 runs to 16 residues. V lost 1 base, J lost 4 bases, and 10 bases stayed unmatched. CDR1 LGHNA and CDR2 YSLEER come from the germline V gene. As DNA, the CDR3 is TGCGCCAGCAGCCAAGGGGCCGGGGACAGAATTTACGAGCAGTACTTC. Its translation is CASSQGAGDRIYEQYF.

J is TRBJ2-3 and V is TRBV6-2 or TRBV6-3, with 10 bases identical to TRBD2. The CDR3 is 21 amino acids. V shed 5 bases and J 1 base; nucleotides not matched to a gene: 21. Germline CDR1 reads MNHEY; CDR2 reads SVGEGT. The CDR3 here is CASSHRRDRVTSGGGTDTQYF. The CDR3 nucleotides are TGTGCCAGCAGTCACCGCCGAGACAGGGTTACCAGCGGGGGGGGCACAGATACGCAGTATTTT.

This chain connects TRBV4-3 to TRBJ2-7; the D is unclear. CDR3 length equals 15 residues. Germline V gene data show CDR1 as LGHNA and CDR2 as YSLEER. V was clipped by 0 bases and J by 2 bases, with 11 bases between them. CDR3 coding DNA: TGCGCCAGCAGCCAAGATAGCCTCCCGACCTACGAGCAGTACTTC. Translating it yields CASSQDSLPTYEQYF.

This clonotype was seen only a few times. The rearrangement joins TRBV12-3 or TRBV12-4 to TRBJ2-5, with a weak D call TRBD1 (5 bases). The CDR3 has 14 residues. V gave up 3 bases and J gave up 4 bases, with 12 bases separating them. This chain's CDR3 is CASSFGRAVETQYF. The CDR3, as DNA: TGTGCCAGCAGTTTCGGCAGGGCCGTAGAGACCCAGTACTTC.

V gene TRBV11-2 combines with J gene TRBJ2-5; D is possibly TRBD2 (6 bases). CDR3 length: 14 amino acids. Germline V gene lookup returns CDR1 SGHAT and CDR2 FQNNGV. Trimming stripped 4 bases from V and 1 base from J, with 10 bases between. The CDR3 coding sequence is TGTGCCAGCAGCTCCATAGCGGTCCAAGAGACCCAGTACTTC. Its translation is CASSSIAVQETQYF.

In this sample, this clonotype turned up a few times. The chain combines TRBV12-3 or TRBV12-4 with TRBJ2-3; D is unresolved. Trimming left V 3 bases short and J 4 bases short, with 5 bases between. The CDR3 has 12 residues. The CDR3 protein is CASSFVSDTQYF. The DNA of the CDR3 is TGTGCCAGCAGTTTCGTGTCAGATACGCAGTATTTT.

This clonotype was counted only a few times. The gene calls are TRBV7-2 and TRBJ2-1; 10 bases are a match to TRBD1. The V gene's germline CDR1 is SGHTA and CDR2 FQGNSA. The CDR3 spans 15 residues. Losses at the gene ends were 5 bases for V and 9 bases for J; bases not matched to a gene: 10. The CDR3 sequence is CASSAVPGQGIEQFF. The CDR3 DNA reads as TGTGCCAGCAGCGCAGTCCCGGGACAGGGGATTGAGCAGTTCTTC.

This clonotype was found a few times. This chain joins TRBV3-1 and TRBJ2-2; TRBD1 is a possible D gene (6 bases). Germline-derived CDR1 and CDR2 are LGHDT and YNNKEL (reference sequence). Trimming removed 4 bases at V and 4 bases at J, with 16 bases between. The CDR3 length is 16 residues. The CDR3 here is CASSLQGYMGTGELFF. CDR3 bases: TGTGCCAGCAGCCTACAGGGTTATATGGGCACCGGGGAGCTGTTTTTT. Full variable domain (outside the CDR3, taken from reference TRBV3-1 and TRBJ2-2): DTAVSQTPKYLVTQMGNDKSIKCEQNLGHDTMYWYKQDSKKFLKIMFSYNNKELIINETVPNRFSPKSPDKAHLNLHINSLELGDSAVYFCASSLQGYMGTGELFFGEGSRLTVL.